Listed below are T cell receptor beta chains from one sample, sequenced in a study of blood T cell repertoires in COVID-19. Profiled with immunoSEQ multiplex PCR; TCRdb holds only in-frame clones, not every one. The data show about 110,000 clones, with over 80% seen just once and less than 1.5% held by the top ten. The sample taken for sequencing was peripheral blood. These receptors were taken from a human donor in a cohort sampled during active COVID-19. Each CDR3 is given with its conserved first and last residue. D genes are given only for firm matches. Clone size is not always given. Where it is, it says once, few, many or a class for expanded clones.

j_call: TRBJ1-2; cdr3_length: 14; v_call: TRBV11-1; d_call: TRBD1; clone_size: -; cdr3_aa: CASSRQDRGYGYTF; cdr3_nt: TGTGCCAGCAGCCGACAAGACAGGGGCTATGGCTACACCTTC
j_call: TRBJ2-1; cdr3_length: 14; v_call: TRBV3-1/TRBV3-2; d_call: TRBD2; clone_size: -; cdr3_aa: CASSQATSGGEQFF; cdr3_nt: TGTGCCAGCAGCCAAGCGACTAGCGGTGGTGAGCAGTTCTTC
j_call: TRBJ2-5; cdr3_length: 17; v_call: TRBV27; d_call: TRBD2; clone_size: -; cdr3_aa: CASSLRLAGPGRETQYF; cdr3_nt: TGTGCCAGCAGTTTACGCCTAGCGGGACCCGGGCGGGAGACCCAGTACTTC
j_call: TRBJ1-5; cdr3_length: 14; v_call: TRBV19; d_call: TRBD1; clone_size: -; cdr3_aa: CASSMGQGPQPQHF; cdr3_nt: TGTGCCAGTAGTATGGGACAGGGTCCTCAGCCCCAGCATTTT
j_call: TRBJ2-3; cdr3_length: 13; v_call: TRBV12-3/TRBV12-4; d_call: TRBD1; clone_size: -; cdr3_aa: CASTDRVTDTQYF; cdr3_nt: TGTGCCAGCACCGACAGGGTCACAGATACGCAGTATTTT
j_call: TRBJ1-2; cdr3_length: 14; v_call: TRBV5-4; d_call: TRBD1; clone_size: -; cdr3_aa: CASSLTGGAGGYTF; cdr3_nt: TGTGCCAGCAGCTTGACAGGGGGCGCTGGGGGCTACACCTTC
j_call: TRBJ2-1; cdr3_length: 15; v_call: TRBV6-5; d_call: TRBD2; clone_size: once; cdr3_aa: CASSYRLAGYNEQFF; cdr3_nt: TGTGCCAGCAGTTACCGACTAGCGGGCTACAATGAGCAGTTCTTC
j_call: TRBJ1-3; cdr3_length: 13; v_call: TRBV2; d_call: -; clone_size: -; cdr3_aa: CATTGYSGNTIYF; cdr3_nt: TGTGCCACTACAGGCTACTCTGGAAACACCATATATTTT
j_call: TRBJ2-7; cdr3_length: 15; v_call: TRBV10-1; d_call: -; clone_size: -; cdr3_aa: CATKSPTGKDYEQYF; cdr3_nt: TGCGCGACAAAATCCCCTACAGGGAAGGACTACGAGCAGTACTTC
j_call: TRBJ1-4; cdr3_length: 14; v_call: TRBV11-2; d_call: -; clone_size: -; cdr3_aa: CASSTAFLNEKLFF; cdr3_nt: TGTGCCAGCAGCACAGCCTTCCTAAATGAAAAACTGTTTTTT
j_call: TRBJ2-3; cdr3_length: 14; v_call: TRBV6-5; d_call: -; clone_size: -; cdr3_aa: CASSYAGRGDTQYF; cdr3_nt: TGTGCCAGCAGTTACGCCGGGAGAGGAGATACGCAGTATTTT
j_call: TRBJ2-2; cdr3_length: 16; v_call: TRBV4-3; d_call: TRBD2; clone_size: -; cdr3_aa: CASSHWLAGNTGELFF; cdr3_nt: TGCGCCAGCAGCCATTGGCTAGCGGGGAACACCGGGGAGCTGTTTTTT
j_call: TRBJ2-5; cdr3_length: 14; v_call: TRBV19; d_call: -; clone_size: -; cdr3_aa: CASSWSSSRETQYF; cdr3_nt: TGTGCCAGTAGTTGGAGCAGTTCTCGAGAGACCCAGTACTTC
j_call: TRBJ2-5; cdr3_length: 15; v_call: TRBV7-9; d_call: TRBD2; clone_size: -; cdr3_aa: CASSPGTSDQETQYF; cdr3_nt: TGTGCCAGCAGCCCCGGGACTAGCGACCAAGAGACCCAGTACTTC
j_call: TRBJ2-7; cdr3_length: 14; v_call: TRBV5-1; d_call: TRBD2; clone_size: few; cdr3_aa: CASSLDGGGDEQYF; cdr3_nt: TGCGCCAGCAGCTTGGATGGGGGAGGGGACGAGCAGTACTTC
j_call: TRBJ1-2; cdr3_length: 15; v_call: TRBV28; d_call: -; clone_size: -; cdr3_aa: CASSLLIGGNYGYTF; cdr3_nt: TGTGCCAGCAGTTTATTAATCGGGGGAAACTATGGCTACACCTTC
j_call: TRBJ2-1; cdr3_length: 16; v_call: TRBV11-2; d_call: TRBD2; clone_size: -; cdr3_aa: CASSLQGLAGGSEQFF; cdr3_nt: TGTGCCAGCAGCTTACAAGGACTAGCGGGAGGCAGTGAGCAGTTCTTC
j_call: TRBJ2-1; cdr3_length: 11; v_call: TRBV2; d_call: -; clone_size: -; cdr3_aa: CASSESRDRFF; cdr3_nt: TGTGCCAGCAGTGAAAGCCGCGATCGGTTCTTC
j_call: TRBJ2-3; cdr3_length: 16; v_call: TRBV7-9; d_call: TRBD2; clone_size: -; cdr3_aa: CASDHVGGAAADTQYF; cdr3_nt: TGTGCCAGCGACCACGTCGGGGGGGCCGCGGCAGATACGCAGTATTTT
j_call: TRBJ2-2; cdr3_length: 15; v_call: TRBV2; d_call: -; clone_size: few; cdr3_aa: CASSEAEGRTGELFF; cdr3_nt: TGTGCCAGCAGTGAAGCGGAGGGGAGAACCGGGGAGCTGTTTTTT